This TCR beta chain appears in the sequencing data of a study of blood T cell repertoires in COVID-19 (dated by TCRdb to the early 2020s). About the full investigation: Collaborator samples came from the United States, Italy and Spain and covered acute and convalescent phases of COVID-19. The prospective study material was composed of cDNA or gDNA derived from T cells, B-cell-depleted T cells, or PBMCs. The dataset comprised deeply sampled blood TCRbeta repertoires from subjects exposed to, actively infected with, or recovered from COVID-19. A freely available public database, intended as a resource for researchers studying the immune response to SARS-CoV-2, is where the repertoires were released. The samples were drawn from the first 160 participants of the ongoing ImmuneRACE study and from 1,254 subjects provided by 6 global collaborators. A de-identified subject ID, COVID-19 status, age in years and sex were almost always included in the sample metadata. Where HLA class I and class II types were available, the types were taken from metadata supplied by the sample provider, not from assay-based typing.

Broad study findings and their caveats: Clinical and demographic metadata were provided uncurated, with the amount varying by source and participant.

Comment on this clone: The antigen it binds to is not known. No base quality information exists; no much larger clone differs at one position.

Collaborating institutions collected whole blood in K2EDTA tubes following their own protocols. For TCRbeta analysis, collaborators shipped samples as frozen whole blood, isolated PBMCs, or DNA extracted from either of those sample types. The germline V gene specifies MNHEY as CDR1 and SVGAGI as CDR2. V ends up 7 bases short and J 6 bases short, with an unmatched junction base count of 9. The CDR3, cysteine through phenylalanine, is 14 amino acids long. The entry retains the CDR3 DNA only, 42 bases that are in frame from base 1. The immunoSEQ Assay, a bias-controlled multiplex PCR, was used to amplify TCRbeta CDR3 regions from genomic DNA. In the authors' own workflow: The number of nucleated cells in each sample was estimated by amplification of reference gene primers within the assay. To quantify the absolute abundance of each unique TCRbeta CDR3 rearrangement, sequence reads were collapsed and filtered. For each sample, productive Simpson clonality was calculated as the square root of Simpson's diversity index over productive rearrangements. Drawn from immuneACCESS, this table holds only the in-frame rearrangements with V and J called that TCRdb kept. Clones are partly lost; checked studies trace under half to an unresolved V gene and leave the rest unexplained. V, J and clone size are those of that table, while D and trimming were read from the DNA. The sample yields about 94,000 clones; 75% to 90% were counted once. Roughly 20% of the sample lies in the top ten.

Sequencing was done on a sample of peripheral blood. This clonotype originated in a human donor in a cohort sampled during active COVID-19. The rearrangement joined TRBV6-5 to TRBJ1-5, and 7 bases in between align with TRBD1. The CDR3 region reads CASKEGAGGQPQHF. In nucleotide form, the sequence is TGTGCCAGCAAAGAGGGGGCAGGGGGTCAGCCCCAGCATTTT.